The 6 T cell receptor beta chains given below trace back to one sample, sequenced in a study of blood T cell repertoires in COVID-19 (TCRdb year 2020). Library construction relied on the immunoSEQ multiplex PCR assay. The table comes from immuneACCESS by way of TCRdb, which keeps in-frame sequences with V and J called. Part of the clones is missing from these tables; in studies checked, under half for an unresolved V gene and the rest for unknown reasons. The sample includes some 160,000 clones, with 88% observed a single time. 5% to 8.5% of the sample rests with the top ten. Sequenced input: PBMCs or T cells enriched from blood (not recorded which). Every receptor here comes from a woman aged 50 to 60 who had recovered from COVID-19.

The CDR3 region has the DNA TGTGCCAGCAGCGTAGCAACCGCCGGCACTGAAGCTTTCTTT. Its protein is CASSVATAGTEAFF. The chain couples TRBV9 to TRBJ1-1; D is unresolved. V was cut by 0 bases and J by 4 bases, with 10 bases left in between. The CDR3 runs to 14 residues. CDR1 and CDR2 (germline): SGDLS, YYNGEE. The full variable domain, in which reference TRBV9 and TRBJ1-1 provide the parts outside the CDR3, is DSGVTQTPKHLITATGQRVTLRCSPRSGDLSVYWYQQSLDQGLQFLIQYYNGEERAKGNILERFSAQQFPDLHSELNLSSLELGDSALYFCASSVATAGTEAFFGQGTRLTVV.

J is TRBJ1-3 and V is TRBV9; 9 bases map to TRBD1. With V trimmed by 0 bases and J by 4 bases, 5 bases remained unmatched. The CDR3 is made up of 16 amino acids. From germline, CDR1 is SGDLS and CDR2 YYNGEE. The CDR3 DNA follows: TGTGCCAGCAGCGTAGTCCCCGGGACAGGGGGAAACACCATATATTTT. Translating it yields CASSVVPGTGGNTIYF.

J is TRBJ1-2 and V is TRBV10-3; D gene uncertain. The germline CDR1 and CDR2 sequences are ENHRY and SYGVKD. The CDR3 contains 14 residues. The V end was cut by 7 bases, the J end by 0 bases, with 12 bases between. For the CDR3, the DNA is TGTGCCATCAACCAGGCTTCAGCTAACTATGGCTACACCTTC. Amino acid sequence: CAINQASANYGYTF.

The rearrangement links TRBV30 to TRBJ2-7, with 8 positions matching TRBD1. The CDR3 has 13 residues. The junction had 4 bases not matched to a gene; V was cut back by 5 bases and J by 1 base. Germline V gives CDR1 GTSNPN, CDR2 SVGIG (reference sequence). The CDR3 reads CAWEDRGSYEQYF. In nucleotides, the CDR3 is TGTGCCTGGGAAGACAGGGGATCCTACGAGCAGTACTTC.

This chain uses TRBV19 with TRBJ1-2, with a possible D match to TRBD1 (6 bases). Germline CDR1 reads LNHDA; CDR2 reads SQIVND (reference sequence). This CDR3 spans 16 amino acids. V was clipped by 5 bases and J by 2 bases, with 18 bases between them. Written as DNA, the CDR3 is TGTGCCAGTAGTCCACAGGGATCGAGGGGGAACTATGGCTACACCTTC. Translating gives CASSPQGSRGNYGYTF.

A single count supports this clone. This chain joins TRBV19 and TRBJ1-5, with TRBD1 matching over 10 bases. With V trimmed by 4 bases and J by 4 bases, 10 bases remained unmatched. Per germline, CDR1 LNHDA and CDR2 SQIVND (reference sequence). The CDR3 is 17 amino acids. CDR3 region: CASSRGGQGKGNQPQHF. CDR3 nucleotide sequence: TGTGCCAGTAGTAGGGGGGGACAGGGGAAAGGAAATCAGCCCCAGCATTTT.